This T cell receptor beta chain was retrieved from a study of T-cell memory formation after mild COVID-19. The sample holds many counts of this clonotype. Its antigen is unidentified. One entry per CDR3 protein results from TCRdb running MiXCR on the 5' RACE reads. The sample lists some 350,000 distinct CDR3 sequences, 10% to 15% occurring once. General study points: The appearance of some responding clones in pre-infection memory suggested that cross-reactive memory joined. A second wave expanding day 15 to 37 was CD4+-biased; contracting clones were balanced. Contracting CD8+ clones were enriched in EMRA, CD4+ mainly in CM and EM.

The V gene's germline CDR1 is SGHRS and CDR2 YFSETQ. The germline V and J ends were trimmed by 0 bases and 3 bases, with 10 bases remaining between them. The CDR3 extends over 14 amino acids. Sequenced material: PBMCs or a T cell subset sorted from them (not recorded which). The clonotype was recovered from a man in his late teens or twenties who had mild COVID-19 (a few samples of this study predate the infection). Cell type and time point are not known. The chain is built from TRBV5-1 and TRBJ2-7; no reliable D call. The DNA for the CDR3 is TGCGCCAGCAGCTTGGCGAACAGCCTCTACGAGCAGTACTTC. It encodes CASSLANSLYEQYF.